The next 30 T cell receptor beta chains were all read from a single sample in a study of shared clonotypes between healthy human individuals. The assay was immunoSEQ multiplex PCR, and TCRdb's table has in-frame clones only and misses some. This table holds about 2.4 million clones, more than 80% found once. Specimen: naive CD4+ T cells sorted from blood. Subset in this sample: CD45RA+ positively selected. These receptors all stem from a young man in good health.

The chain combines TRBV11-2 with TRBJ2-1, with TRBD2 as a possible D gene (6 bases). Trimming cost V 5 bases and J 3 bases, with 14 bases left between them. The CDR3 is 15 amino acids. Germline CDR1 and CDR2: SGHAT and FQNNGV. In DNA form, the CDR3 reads TGTGCCAGCAGCCCCACCGGGACTGTCTACAATGAGCAGTTCTTC. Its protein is CASSPTGTVYNEQFF.

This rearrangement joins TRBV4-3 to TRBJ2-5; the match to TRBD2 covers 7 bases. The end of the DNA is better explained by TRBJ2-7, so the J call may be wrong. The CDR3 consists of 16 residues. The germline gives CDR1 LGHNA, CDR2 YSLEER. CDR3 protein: CASSQRAGTNFHEQYF. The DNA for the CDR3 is TGCGCCAGCAGCCAGAGGGCCGGGACTAACTTCCACGAGCAGTACTTC.

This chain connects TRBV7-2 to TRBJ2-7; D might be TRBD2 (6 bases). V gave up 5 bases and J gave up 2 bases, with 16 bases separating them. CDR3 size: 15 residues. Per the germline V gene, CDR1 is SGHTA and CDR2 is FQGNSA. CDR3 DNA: TGTGCCAGCAGCCACGGGGGACTCGACCCCTACGAGCAGTACTTC. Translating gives CASSHGGLDPYEQYF.

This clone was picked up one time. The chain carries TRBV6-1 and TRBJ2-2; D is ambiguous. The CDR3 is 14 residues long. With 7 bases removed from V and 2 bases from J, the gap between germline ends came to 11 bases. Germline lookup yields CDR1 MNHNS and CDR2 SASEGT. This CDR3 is CASNLDLNTGELFF. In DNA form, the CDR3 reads TGTGCCAGCAACTTGGACCTAAACACCGGGGAGCTGTTTTTT.

CDR3 sequence: CASQIAGETHEQFF. The CDR3 nucleotides read TGCGCCAGCCAGATAGCGGGAGAAACGCATGAGCAGTTCTTC. The rearrangement links TRBV5-1 to TRBJ2-1, with 9 nucleotides matching TRBD2. Germline CDR1 and CDR2: SGHRS and YFSETQ. The V segment lost 7 bases and the J segment 8 bases; nucleotides outside the gene matches: 10. This CDR3 comprises 14 residues.

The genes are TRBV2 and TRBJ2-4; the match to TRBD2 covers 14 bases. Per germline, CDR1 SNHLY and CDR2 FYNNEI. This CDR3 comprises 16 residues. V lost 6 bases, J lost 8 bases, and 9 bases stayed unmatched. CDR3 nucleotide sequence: TGTGCCAGCAGGCTGGGGACTAGCGGGAGTTGGGACATTCAGTACTTC. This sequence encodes CASRLGTSGSWDIQYF.

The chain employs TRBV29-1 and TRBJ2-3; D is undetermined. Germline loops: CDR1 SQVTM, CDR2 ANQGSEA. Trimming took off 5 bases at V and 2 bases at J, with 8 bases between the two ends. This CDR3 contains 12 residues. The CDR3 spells CSVMADTDTQYF. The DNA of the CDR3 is TGCAGCGTTATGGCTGACACAGATACGCAGTATTTT.

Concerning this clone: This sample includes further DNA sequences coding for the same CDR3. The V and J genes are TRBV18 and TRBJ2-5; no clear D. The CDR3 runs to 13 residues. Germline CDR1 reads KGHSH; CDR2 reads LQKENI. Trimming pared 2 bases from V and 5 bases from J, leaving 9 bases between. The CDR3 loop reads CASSPLSGETQYF. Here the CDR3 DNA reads TGTGCCAGCTCACCATTATCTGGGGAGACCCAGTACTTC.

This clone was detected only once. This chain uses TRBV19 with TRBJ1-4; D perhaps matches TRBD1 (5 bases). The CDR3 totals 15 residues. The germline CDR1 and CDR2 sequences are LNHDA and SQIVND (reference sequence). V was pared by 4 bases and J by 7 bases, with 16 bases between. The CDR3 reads CASSNPPGGSEKLFF. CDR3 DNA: TGTGCCAGTAGTAATCCCCCGGGGGGAAGTGAAAAACTGTTTTTT.

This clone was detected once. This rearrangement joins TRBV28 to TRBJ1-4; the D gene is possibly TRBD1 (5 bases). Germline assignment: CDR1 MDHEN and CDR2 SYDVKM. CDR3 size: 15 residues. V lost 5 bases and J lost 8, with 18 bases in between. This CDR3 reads CASSGGSRAREKLFF. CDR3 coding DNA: TGTGCCAGCAGTGGGGGGTCGAGAGCGAGGGAAAAACTGTTTTTT.

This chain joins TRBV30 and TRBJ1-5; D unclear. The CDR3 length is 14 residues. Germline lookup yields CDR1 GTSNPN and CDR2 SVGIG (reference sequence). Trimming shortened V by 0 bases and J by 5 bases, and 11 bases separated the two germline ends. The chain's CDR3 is CAWSVLREYQPQHF. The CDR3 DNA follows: TGTGCCTGGAGTGTACTCCGAGAGTATCAGCCCCAGCATTTT.

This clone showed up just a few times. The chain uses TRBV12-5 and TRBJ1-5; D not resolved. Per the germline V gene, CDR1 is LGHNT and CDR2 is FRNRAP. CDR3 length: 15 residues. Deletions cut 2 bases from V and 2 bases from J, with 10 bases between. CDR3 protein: CASGLILRRNQPQHF. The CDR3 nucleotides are TGTGCTAGTGGTTTGATCCTACGGCGCAATCAGCCCCAGCATTTT.

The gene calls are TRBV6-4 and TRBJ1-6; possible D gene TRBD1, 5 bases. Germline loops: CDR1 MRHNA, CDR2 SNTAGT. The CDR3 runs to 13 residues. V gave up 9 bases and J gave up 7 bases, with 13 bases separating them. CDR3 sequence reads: CARSGLTNSPLHF. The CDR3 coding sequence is TGTGCCAGGTCGGGGCTAACAAATTCACCCCTCCACTTT.

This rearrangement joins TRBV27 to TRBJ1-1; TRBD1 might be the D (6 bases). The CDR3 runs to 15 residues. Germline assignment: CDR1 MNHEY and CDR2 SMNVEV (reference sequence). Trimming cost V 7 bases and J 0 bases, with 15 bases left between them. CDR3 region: CASTSWDNMNTEAFF. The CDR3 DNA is TGTGCCAGCACCTCGTGGGACAACATGAACACTGAAGCTTTCTTT.

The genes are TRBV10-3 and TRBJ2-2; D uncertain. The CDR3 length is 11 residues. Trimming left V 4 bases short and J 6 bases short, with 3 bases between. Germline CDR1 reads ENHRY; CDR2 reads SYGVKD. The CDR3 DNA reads TGTGCCATCAGTGTCTCCGGGGAGCTGTTTTTT. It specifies CAISVSGELFF.

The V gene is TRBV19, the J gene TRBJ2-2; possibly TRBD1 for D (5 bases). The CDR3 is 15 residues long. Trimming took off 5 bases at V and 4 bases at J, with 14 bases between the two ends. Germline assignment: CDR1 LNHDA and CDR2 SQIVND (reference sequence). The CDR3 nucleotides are TGTGCCAGTAGTCCCCTATCAGACAGCACCGGGGAGCTGTTTTTT. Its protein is CASSPLSDSTGELFF.

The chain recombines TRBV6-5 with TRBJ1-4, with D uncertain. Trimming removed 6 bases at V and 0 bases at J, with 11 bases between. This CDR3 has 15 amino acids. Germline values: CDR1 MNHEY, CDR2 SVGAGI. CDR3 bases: TGTGCCAGCAGACTCGACACTGCAACTAATGAAAAACTGTTTTTT. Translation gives CASRLDTATNEKLFF.

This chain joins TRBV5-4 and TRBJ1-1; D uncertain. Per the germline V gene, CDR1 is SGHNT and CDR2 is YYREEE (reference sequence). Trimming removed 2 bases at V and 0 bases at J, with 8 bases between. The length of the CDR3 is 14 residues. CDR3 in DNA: TGTGCCAGCAGCTTTCGGTCTCTGAACACTGAAGCTTTCTTT. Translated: CASSFRSLNTEAFF. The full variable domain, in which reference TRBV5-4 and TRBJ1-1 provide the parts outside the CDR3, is ETGVTQSPTHLIKTRGQQVTLRCSSQSGHNTVSWYQQALGQGPQFIFQYYREEENGRGNFPPRFSGLQFPNYSSELNVNALELDDSALYLCASSFRSLNTEAFFGQGTRLTVV.

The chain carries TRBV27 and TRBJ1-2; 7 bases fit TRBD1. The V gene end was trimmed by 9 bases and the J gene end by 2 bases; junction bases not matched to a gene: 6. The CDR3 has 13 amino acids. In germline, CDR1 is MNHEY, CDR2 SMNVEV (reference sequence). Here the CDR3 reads CASSRGQNYGYTF. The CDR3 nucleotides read TGTGCCAGTAGCAGGGGACAGAACTATGGCTACACCTTC.

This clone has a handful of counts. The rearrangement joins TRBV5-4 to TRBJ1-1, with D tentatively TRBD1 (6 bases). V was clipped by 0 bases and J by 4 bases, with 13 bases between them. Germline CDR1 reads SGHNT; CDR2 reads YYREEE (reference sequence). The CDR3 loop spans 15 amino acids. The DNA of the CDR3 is TGTGCCAGCAGCTTGGAATACACAGGGAGCACTGAAGCTTTCTTT. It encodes CASSLEYTGSTEAFF.

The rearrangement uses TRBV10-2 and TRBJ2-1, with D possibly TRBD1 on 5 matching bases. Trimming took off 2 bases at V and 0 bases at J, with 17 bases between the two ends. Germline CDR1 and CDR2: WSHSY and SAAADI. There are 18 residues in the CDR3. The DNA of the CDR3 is TGCGCCAGCAGTGAGCATTCCTGGGGCGGTAGCTCCTACAATGAGCAGTTCTTC. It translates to CASSEHSWGGSSYNEQFF.

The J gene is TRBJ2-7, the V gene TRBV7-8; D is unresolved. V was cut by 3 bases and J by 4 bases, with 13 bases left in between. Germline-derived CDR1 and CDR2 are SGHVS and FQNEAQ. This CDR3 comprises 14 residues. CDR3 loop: CASSFSELVYEQYF. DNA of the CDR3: TGTGCCAGCAGCTTTTCGGAGCTAGTATACGAGCAGTACTTC. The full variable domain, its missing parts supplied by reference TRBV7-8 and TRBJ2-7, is GAGVSQSPRYKVAKRGQDVALRCDPISGHVSLFWYQQALGQGPEFLTYFQNEAQLDKSGLPSDRFFAERPEGSVSTLKIQRTQQEDSAVYLCASSFSELVYEQYFGPGTRLTVT.

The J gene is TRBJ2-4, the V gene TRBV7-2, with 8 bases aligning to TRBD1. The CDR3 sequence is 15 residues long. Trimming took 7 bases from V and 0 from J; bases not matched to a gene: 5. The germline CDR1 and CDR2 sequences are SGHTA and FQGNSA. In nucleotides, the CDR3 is TGTGCCAGCACCCTCGACAGGGGAGCCAAAAACATTCAGTACTTC. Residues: CASTLDRGAKNIQYF.

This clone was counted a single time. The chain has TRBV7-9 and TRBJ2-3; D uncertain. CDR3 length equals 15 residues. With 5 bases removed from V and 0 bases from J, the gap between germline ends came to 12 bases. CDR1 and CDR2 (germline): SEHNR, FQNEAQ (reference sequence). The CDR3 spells CASSPRLSSTDTQYF. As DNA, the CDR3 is TGTGCCAGCAGCCCCAGGCTTTCTAGCACAGATACGCAGTATTTT.

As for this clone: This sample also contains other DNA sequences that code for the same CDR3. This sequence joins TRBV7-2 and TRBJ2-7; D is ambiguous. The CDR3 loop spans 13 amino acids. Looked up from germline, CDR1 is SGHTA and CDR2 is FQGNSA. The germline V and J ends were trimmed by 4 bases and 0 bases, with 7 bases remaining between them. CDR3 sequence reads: CASSSSSSYEQYF. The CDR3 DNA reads TGTGCCAGCAGCTCCTCCAGCTCCTACGAGCAGTACTTC.

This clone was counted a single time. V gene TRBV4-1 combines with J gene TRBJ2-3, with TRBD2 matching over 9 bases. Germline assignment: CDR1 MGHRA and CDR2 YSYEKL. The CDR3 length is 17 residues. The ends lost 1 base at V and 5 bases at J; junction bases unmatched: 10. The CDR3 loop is CASSQGVAPLAGDTQYF. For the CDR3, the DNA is TGCGCCAGCAGCCAAGGGGTGGCTCCACTAGCGGGAGATACGCAGTATTTT.

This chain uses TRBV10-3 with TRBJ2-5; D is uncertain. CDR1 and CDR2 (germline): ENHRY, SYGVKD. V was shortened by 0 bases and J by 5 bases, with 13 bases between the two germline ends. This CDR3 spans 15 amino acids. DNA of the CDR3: TGTGCCATCAGTGAGTCGATAGCTAGGACGGAGACCCAGTACTTC. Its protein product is CAISESIARTETQYF.

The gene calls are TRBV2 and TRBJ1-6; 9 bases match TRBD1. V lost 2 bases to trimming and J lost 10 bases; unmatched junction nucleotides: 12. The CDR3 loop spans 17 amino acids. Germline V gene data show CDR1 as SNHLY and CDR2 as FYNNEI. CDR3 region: CASSERDRVGKGSPLHF. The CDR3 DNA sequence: TGTGCCAGCAGTGAAAGGGACAGGGTCGGTAAGGGGTCACCCCTCCACTTT. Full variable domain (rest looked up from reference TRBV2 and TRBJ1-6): EPEVTQTPSHQVTQMGQEVILRCVPISNHLYFYWYRQILGQKVEFLVSFYNNEISEKSEIFDDQFSVERPDGSNFTLKIRSTKLEDSAMYFCASSERDRVGKGSPLHFGNGTRLTVT.

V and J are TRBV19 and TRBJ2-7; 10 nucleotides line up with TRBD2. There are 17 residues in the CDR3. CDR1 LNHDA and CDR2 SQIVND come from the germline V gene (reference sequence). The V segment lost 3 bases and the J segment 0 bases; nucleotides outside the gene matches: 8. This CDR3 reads CASSIPRLAGASYEQYF. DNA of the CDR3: TGTGCCAGTAGTATCCCTAGGCTAGCGGGAGCCTCCTACGAGCAGTACTTC.

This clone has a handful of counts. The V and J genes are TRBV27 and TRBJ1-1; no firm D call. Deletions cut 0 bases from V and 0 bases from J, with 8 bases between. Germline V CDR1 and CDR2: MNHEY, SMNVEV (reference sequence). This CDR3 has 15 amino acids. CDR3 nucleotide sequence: TGTGCCAGCAGTTTATCGGGGAATATGAACACTGAAGCTTTCTTT. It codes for CASSLSGNMNTEAFF.